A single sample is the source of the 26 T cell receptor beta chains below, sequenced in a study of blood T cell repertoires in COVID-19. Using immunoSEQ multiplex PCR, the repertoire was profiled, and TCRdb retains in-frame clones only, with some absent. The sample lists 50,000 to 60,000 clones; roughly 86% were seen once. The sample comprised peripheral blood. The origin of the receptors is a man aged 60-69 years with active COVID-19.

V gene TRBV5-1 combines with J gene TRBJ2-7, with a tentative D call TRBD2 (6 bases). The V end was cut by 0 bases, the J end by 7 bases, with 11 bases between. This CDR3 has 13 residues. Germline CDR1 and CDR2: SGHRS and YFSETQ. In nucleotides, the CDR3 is TGCGCCAGCAGCTTGGGGGACGGAGGGGAGCAGTACTTC. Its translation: CASSLGDGGEQYF.

CDR3 DNA sequence: TGTGCCAGCAGTTGGACAGGAGGAGTCTCCGGGGAGCTGTTTTTT. Translating gives CASSWTGGVSGELFF. The chain combines TRBV27 with TRBJ2-2; TRBD1 matches at 7 bases. Germline trimming cut 4 bases from V and 6 bases from J; bases unmatched to any gene: 8. The CDR3 consists of 15 residues. Germline CDR1 is MNHEY and CDR2 is SMNVEV (reference sequence).

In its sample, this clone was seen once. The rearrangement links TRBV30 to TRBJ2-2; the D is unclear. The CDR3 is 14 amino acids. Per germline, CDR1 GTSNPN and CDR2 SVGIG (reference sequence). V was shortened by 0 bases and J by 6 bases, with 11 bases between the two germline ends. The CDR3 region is CAWSVFQQPGELFF. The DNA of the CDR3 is TGTGCCTGGAGTGTATTTCAACAGCCCGGGGAGCTGTTTTTT.

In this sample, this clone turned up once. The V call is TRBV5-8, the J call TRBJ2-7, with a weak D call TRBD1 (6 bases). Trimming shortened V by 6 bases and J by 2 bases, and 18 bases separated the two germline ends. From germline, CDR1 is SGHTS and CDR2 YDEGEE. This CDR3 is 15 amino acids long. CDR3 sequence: CASNSPGHLTYEQYF. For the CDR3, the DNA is TGTGCCAGCAATTCTCCGGGACACTTAACCTACGAGCAGTACTTC. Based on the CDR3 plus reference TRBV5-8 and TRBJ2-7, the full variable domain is EAGVTQSPTHLIKTRGQQATLRCSPISGHTSVYWYQQALGLGLQFLLWYDEGEERNRGNFPPRFSGRQFPNYSSELNVNALELEDSALYLCASNSPGHLTYEQYFGPGTRLTVT.

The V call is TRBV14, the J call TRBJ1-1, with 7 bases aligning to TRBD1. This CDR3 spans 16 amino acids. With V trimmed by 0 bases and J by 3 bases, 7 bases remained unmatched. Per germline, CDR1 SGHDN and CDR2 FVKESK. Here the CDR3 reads CASSQDIGRGYTEAFF. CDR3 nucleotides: TGTGCCAGCAGCCAAGATATTGGCAGGGGGTACACTGAAGCTTTCTTT.

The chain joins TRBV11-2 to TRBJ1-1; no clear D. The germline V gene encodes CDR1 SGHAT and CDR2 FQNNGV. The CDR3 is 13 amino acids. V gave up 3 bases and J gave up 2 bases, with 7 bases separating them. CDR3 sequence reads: CASSFLTNTEAFF. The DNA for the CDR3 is TGTGCCAGCAGCTTTCTGACAAACACTGAAGCTTTCTTT.

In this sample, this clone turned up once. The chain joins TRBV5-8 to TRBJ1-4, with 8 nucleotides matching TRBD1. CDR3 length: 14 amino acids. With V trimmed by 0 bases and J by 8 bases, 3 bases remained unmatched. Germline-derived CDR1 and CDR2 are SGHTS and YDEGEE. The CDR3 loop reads CASSLGQGNEKLFF. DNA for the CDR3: TGTGCCAGCAGCTTGGGACAGGGGAACGAAAAACTGTTTTTT.

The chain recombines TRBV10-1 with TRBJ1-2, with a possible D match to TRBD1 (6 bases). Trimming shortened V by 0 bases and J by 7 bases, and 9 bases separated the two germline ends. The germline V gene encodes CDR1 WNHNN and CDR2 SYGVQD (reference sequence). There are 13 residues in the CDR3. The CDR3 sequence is CASSESSGAGYTF. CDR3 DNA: TGCGCCAGCAGTGAGTCCTCAGGGGCTGGCTACACCTTC.

Here the CDR3 DNA reads TGCAGTGCTAACGGGGTCCCAGAGCAGTTCTTC. Protein product: CSANGVPEQFF. The chain joins TRBV20-1 to TRBJ2-1, with D tentatively TRBD2 (5 bases). Looked up from germline, CDR1 is DFQATT and CDR2 is SNEGSKA (reference sequence). Trimming took 4 bases from V and 10 from J, leaving 11 bases between them. The CDR3 totals 11 residues.

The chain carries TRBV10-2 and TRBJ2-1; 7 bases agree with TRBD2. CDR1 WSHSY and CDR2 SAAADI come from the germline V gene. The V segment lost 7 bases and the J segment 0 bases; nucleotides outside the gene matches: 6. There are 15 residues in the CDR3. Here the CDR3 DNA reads TGCGCCAGCATGGAAGCGGGGAGCTCCTACAATGAGCAGTTCTTC. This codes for CASMEAGSSYNEQFF.

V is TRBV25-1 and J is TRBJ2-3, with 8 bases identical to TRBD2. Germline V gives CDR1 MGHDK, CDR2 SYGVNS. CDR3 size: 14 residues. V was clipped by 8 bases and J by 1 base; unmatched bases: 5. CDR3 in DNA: TGTGCCAGCCCGGGACTAGATGGCACAGATACGCAGTATTTT. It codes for CASPGLDGTDTQYF.

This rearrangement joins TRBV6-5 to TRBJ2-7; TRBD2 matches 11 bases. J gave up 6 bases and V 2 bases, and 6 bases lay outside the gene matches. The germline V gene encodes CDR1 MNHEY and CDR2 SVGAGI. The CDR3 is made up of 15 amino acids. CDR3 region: CASSYELAGAGEQYF. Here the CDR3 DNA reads TGTGCCAGCAGTTACGAACTAGCGGGAGCGGGCGAGCAGTACTTC.

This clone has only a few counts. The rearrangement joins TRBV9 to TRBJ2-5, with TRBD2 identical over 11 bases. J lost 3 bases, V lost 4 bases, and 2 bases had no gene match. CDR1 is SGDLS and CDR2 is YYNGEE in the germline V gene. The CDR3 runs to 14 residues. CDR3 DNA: TGTGCCAGCAGCCCGGGACTAGCGGAAGAGACCCAGTACTTC. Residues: CASSPGLAEETQYF.

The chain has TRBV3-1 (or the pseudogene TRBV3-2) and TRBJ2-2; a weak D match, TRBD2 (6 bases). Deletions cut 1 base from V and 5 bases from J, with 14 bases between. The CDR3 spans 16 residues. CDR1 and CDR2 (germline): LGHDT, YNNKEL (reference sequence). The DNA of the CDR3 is TGTGCCAGCAGCCAAGCTGGAGGAGGGAGAACCGGGGAGCTGTTTTTT. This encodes CASSQAGGGRTGELFF.

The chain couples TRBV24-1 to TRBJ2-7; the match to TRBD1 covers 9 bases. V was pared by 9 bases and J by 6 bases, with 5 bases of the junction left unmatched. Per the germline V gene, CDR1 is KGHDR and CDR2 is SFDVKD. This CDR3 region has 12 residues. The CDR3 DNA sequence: TGTGCCACCGGGGGACAGGGAGGCGAGCAGTACTTC. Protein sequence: CATGGQGGEQYF.

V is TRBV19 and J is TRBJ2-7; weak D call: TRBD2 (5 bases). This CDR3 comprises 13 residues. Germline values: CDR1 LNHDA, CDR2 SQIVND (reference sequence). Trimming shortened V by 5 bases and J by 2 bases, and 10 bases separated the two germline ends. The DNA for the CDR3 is TGTGCCAGTAGTGCCGGACTTACCTACGAGCAGTACTTC. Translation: CASSAGLTYEQYF.

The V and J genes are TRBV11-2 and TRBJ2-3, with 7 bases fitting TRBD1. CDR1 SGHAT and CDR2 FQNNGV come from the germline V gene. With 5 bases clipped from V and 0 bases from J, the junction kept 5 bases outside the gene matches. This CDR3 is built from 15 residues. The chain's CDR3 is CASSTRQGSTDTQYF. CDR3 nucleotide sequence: TGTGCCAGCAGCACCCGACAGGGTAGCACAGATACGCAGTATTTT.

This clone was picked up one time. This chain's CDR3 is CATSRDLRGLNYGYTF. CDR3 DNA: TGTGCCACCAGCAGAGATTTGCGGGGGCTTAACTATGGCTACACCTTC. The chain combines TRBV15 with TRBJ1-2, with D maybe TRBD1 (6 bases). Germline V lookup: CDR1 LNHNV, CDR2 YYDKDF (reference sequence). V lost 0 bases and J 1 base, leaving 12 bases between the germline ends. This CDR3 region has 16 residues.

The CDR3 spells CASSTLKRGPYNEQFF. CDR3 in DNA: TGTGCCAGCAGCACCTTAAAGCGGGGCCCCTACAATGAGCAGTTCTTC. This chain uses TRBV11-2 with TRBJ2-1; 7 nucleotides line up with TRBD2. The trim removed 5 bases at V and 2 bases at J, leaving 9 bases unmatched. Germline CDR1 and CDR2: SGHAT and FQNNGV. This CDR3 has 16 residues.

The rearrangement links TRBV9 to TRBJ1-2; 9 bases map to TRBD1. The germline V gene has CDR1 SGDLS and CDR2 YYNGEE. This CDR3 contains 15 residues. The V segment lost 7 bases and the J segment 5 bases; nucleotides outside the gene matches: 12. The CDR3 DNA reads TGTGCCAGCGGTCTCCCGGGACAGGGTTTTTATGGCTACACCTTC. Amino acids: CASGLPGQGFYGYTF.

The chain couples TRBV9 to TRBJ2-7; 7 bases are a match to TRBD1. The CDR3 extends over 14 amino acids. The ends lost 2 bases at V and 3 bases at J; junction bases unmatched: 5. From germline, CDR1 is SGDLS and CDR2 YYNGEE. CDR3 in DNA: TGTGCCAGCAGCGTGGAACGACAGGGCTACGAGCAGTACTTC. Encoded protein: CASSVERQGYEQYF.

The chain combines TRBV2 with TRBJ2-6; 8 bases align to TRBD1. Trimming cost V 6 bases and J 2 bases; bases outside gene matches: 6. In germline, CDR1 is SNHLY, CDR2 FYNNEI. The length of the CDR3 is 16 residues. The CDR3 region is CASRVRQGTGANVLTF. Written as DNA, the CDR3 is TGTGCCAGCAGGGTACGACAGGGGACTGGGGCCAACGTCCTGACTTTC.

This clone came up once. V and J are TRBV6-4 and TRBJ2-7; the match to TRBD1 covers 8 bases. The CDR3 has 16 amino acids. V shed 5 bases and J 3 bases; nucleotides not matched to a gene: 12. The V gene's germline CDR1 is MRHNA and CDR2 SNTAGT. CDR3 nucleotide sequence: TGTGCCAGCAGTCCCATGGGGACAGGCGGATTCTACGAGCAGTACTTC. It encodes CASSPMGTGGFYEQYF.

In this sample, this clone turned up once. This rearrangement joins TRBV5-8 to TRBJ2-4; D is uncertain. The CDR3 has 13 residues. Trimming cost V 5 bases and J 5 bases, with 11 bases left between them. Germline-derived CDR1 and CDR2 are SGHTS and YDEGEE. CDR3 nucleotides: TGTGCCAGCAGTCGTCACTATCAAAACATTCAGTACTTC. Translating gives CASSRHYQNIQYF.

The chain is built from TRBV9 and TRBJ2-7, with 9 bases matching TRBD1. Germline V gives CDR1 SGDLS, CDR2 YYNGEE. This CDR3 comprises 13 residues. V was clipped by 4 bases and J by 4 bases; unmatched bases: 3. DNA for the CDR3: TGTGCCAGCAGCCCCGGGACAGGGTACGAGCAGTACTTC. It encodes CASSPGTGYEQYF.

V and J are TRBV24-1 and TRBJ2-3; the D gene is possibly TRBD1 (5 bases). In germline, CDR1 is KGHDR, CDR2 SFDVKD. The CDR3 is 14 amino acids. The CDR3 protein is CAQVTGPGPDTQYF. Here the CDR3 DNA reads TGTGCACAGGTTACGGGCCCGGGCCCGGATACGCAGTATTTT.